A single T cell receptor beta chain is shown here with its context. This entry belongs to a study of blood T cell repertoires in COVID-19. Study overall: T cells, B-cell-depleted T cells, or PBMCs provided the cDNA or gDNA that served as material.

The authors' processing: Scientists estimated how many nucleated cells there were by amplifying reference gene primers. Assay used: immunoSEQ multiplex PCR; TCRdb lists only in-frame clones, some missing. The D gene and trimming were derived from the DNA, and the V and J assignments and clone size from that table. The sample has tens of thousands of clones, 82% seen once. The sequence derives from a human donor in a cohort sampled during active COVID-19. Sequencing was carried out using peripheral blood.

CDR3 coding DNA: TGCAGCGTTCGTGGCGGCCGAGAAAAACTGTTTTTT. The encoded protein is CSVRGGREKLFF. J is TRBJ1-4 and V is TRBV29-1, with unresolved D. Trimming shortened V by 5 bases and J by 8 bases, and 12 bases separated the two germline ends. The CDR3 spans 12 residues. Germline V gene data show CDR1 as SQVTM and CDR2 as ANQGSEA.